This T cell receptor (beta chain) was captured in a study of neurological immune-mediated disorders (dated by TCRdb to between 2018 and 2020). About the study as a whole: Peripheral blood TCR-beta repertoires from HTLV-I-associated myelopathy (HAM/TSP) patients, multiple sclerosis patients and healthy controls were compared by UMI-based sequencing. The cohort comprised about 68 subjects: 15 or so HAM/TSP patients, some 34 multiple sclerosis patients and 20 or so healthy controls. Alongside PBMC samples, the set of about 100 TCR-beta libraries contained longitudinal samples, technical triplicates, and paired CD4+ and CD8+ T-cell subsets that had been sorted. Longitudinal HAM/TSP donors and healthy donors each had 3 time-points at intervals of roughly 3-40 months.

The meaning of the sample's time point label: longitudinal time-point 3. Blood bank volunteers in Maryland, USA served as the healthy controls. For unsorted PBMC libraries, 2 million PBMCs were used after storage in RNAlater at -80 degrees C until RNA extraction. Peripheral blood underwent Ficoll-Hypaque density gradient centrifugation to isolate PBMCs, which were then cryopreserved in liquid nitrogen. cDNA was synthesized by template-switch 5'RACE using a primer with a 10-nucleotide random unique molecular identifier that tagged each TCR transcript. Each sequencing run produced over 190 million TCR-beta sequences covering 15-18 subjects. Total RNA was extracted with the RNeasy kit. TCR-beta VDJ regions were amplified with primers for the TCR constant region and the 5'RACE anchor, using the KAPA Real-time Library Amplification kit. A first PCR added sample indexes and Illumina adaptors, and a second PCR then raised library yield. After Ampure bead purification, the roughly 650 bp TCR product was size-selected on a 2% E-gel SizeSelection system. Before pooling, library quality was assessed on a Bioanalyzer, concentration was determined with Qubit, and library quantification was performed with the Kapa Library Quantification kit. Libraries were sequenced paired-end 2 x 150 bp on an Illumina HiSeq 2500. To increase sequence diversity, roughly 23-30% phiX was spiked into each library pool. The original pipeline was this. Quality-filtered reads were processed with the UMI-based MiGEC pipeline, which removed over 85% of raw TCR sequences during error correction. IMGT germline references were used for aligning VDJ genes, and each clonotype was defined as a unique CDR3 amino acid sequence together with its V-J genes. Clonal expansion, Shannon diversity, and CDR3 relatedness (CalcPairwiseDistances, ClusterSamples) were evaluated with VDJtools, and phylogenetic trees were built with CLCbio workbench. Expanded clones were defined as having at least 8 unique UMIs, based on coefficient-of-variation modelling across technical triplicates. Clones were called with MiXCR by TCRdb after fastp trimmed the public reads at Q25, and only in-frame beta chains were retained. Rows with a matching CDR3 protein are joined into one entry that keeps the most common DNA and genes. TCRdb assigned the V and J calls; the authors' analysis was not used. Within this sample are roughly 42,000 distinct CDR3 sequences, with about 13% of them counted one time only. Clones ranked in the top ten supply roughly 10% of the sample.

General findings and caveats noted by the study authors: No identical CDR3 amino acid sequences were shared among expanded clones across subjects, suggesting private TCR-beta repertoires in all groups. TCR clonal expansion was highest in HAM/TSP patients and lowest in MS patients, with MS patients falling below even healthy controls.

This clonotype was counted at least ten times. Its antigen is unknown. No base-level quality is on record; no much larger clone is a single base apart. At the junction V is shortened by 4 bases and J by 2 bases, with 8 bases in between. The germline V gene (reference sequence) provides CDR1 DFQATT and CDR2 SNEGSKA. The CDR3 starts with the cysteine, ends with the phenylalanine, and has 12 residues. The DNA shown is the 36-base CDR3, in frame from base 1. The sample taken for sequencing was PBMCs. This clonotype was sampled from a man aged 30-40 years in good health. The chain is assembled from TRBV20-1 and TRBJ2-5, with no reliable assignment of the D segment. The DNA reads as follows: TGCAGTGCTACTGGCAGACAAGAGACCCAGTACTTC. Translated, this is CSATGRQETQYF.